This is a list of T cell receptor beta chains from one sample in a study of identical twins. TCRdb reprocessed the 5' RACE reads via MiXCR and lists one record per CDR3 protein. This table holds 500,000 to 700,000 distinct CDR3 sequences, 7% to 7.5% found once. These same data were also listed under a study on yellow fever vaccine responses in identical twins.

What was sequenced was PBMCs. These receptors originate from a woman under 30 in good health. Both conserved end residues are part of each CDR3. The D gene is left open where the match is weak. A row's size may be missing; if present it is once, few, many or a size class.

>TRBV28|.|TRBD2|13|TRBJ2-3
CASSTLGGNTQYF
TGTGCCAGCAGCACCCTCGGGGGGAACACGCAGTATTTT
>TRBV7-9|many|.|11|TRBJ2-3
CASTYFDTQYF
TGTGCCAGCACCTATTTTGATACGCAGTATTTT
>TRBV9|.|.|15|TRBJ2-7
CASSPAVSGYREQYF
TGTGCCAGCAGCCCCGCTGTGTCAGGGTACCGCGAGCAGTACTTC
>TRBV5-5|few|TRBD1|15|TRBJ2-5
CASSERQGSQLTQYF
TGTGCCAGCAGCGAAAGACAGGGCTCCCAATTGACCCAGTACTTC
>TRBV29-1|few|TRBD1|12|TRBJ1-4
CSFRGAHEKLFF
TGCAGCTTCAGGGGGGCGCACGAAAAACTGTTTTTT
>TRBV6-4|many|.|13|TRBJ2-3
CASSDRAEDTQYF
TGTGCCAGCAGTGACAGGGCGGAAGATACGCAGTATTTT
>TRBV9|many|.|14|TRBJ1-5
CASSVEDGGQPQHF
TGTGCCAGCAGCGTAGAAGACGGTGGACAGCCCCAGCATTTT
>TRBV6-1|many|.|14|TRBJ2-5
CASSDRGSYVTQYF
TGTGCCAGCAGTGATCGGGGCAGTTACGTGACCCAGTACTTC
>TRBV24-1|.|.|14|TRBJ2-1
CATSETDRPNEQFF
TGTGCCACCAGTGAGACTGACAGGCCGAATGAGCAGTTCTTC
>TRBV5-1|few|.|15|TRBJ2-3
CASSLSGNPTDTQYF
TGCGCCAGCAGCTTGTCCGGGAATCCCACAGATACGCAGTATTTT
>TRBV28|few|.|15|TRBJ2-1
CASSYRPSSYNEQFF
TGTGCCAGCAGTTATCGCCCTAGCTCCTACAATGAGCAGTTCTTC
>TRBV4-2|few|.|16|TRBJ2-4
CASSQEVWGIRDIQYF
TGTGCCAGCAGCCAAGAGGTGTGGGGGATTAGGGACATTCAGTACTTC
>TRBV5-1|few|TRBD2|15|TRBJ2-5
CASRSGLAGAETQYF
TGCGCCAGCAGATCGGGACTAGCGGGGGCCGAGACCCAGTACTTC
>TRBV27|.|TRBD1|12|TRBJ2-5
CASRTGGTVQYF
TGTGCCAGCAGGACAGGGGGTACGGTCCAGTACTTC
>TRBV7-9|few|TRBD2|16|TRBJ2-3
CASRRTSGEGTDTQYF
TGTGCCAGCAGAAGGACTAGCGGGGAAGGAACAGATACGCAGTATTTT
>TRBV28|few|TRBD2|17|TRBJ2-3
CASSSLPSGGSTDTQYF
TGTGCCAGCAGTTCGCTCCCTAGCGGAGGCAGCACAGATACGCAGTATTTT
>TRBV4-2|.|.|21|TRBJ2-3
CASSQQTAVWAPGASTDTQYF
TGTGCCAGCAGCCAACAAACCGCAGTGTGGGCCCCTGGAGCTAGCACAGATACGCAGTATTTT
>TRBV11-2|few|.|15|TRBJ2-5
CASSLWGAFQETQYF
TGTGCCAGCAGCTTATGGGGGGCCTTTCAAGAGACCCAGTACTTC
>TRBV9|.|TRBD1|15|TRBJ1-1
CASSAEGQPNTEAFF
TGTGCCAGCAGCGCCGAGGGACAGCCGAACACTGAAGCTTTCTTT
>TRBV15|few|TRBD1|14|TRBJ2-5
CATSKSGQGETQYF
TGTGCCACCAGCAAATCGGGACAGGGGGAGACCCAGTACTTC
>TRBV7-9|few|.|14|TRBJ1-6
CATHPEGGGSPLHF
TGTGCCACCCACCCGGAGGGAGGCGGTTCACCCCTCCACTTT
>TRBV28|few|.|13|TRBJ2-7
CASSTGTEDEQYF
TGTGCCAGCAGCACCGGGACGGAAGACGAGCAGTACTTC
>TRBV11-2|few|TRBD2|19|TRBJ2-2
CASSLEFIIGGRNTGELFF
TGTGCCAGCAGCTTAGAGTTTATTATTGGCGGGAGAAACACCGGGGAGCTGTTTTTT
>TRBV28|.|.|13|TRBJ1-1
CASRAGGQPEAFF
TGTGCCAGCAGGGCGGGAGGTCAGCCCGAAGCTTTCTTT
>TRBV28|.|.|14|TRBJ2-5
CASSLRPSVGTQYF
TGTGCCAGCAGTTTACGGCCGTCAGTGGGGACCCAGTACTTC
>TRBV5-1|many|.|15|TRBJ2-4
CASSLAYGSGNIQYF
TGCGCCAGCAGCTTGGCGTACGGCTCAGGGAACATTCAGTACTTC
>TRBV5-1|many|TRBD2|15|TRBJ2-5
CASSYGLAGQETQYF
TGCGCCAGCAGCTACGGACTAGCGGGACAAGAGACCCAGTACTTC
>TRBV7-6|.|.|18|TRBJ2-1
CASSLDPRDTRSYNEQFF
TGTGCCAGCAGCCTAGACCCTCGGGACACCCGCTCCTACAATGAGCAGTTCTTC
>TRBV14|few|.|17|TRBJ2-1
CASSQKGARWAYNEQFF
TGTGCCAGCAGCCAGAAAGGGGCCCGATGGGCTTACAATGAGCAGTTCTTC
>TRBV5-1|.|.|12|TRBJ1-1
CASSFGPTEAFF
TGCGCCAGCAGCTTCGGCCCAACTGAAGCTTTCTTT
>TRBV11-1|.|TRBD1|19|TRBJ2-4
CASSGLTGGALLAKNIQYF
TGTGCCAGCAGCGGACTGACAGGGGGAGCACTCCTAGCCAAAAACATTCAGTACTTC
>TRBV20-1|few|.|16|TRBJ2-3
CSADRQGSGVVDTQYF
TGCAGTGCTGACCGACAGGGTAGCGGGGTGGTAGATACGCAGTATTTT
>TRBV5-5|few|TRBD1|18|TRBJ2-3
CASSLFGGQGVSPDTQYF
TGTGCCAGCAGCTTATTCGGCGGACAGGGCGTTTCGCCAGATACGCAGTATTTT
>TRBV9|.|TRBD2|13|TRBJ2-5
CASKGSGGETQYF
TGTGCCAGCAAAGGGTCGGGAGGAGAGACCCAGTACTTC
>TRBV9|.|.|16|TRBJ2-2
CASSVGPAENTGELFF
TGTGCCAGCAGCGTAGGTCCAGCGGAAAACACCGGGGAGCTGTTTTTT
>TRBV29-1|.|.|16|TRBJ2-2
CSVEDHREGSTGELFF
TGCAGCGTTGAAGATCACAGGGAGGGATCGACCGGGGAGCTGTTTTTT
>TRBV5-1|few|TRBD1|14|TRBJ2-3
CASSPGQVGDTQYF
TGCGCCAGCAGCCCCGGACAGGTTGGGGATACGCAGTATTTT
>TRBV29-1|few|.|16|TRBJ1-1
CSVLVTGERLGYEAFF
TGCAGCGTTCTGGTCACGGGGGAACGCCTGGGATATGAAGCTTTCTTT
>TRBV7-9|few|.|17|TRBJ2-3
CASSLASTHLRTDTQYF
TGTGCCAGCAGCTTAGCGTCAACCCATCTTCGCACAGATACGCAGTATTTT
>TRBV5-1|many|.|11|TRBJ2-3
CASSKDYAQYF
TGCGCCAGCAGCAAGGATTATGCGCAGTATTTT
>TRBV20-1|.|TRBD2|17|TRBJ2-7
CCAPWTSGWPLSYEQYF
TGCTGTGCCCCCTGGACTAGCGGTTGGCCCCTCTCCTACGAGCAGTACTTC
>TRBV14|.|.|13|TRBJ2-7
CASSQGKAYEQYF
TGTGCCAGCAGCCAAGGGAAGGCCTACGAGCAGTACTTC
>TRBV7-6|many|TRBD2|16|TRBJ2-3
CASSLHGTSGTDTQYF
TGTGCCAGCAGCTTACACGGGACTAGCGGCACAGATACGCAGTATTTT
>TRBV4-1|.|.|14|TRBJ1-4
CASSQRSTNEKLFF
TGCGCCAGCAGCCAACGATCAACTAATGAAAAACTGTTTTTT
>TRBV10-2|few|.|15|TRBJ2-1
CASQHGGAGVNEQFF
TGCGCCAGCCAACATGGGGGGGCCGGCGTGAATGAGCAGTTCTTC
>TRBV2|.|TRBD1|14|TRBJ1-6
CASKAGQVNSPLHF
TGTGCCAGCAAGGCCGGACAGGTTAATTCACCCCTCCACTTT
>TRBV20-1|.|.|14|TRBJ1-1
CSARDLGPVTEAFF
TGCAGTGCTAGAGATTTAGGACCCGTCACGGAAGCTTTCTTT
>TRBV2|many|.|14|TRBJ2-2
CASSEQGNTGELFF
TGTGCCAGCAGTGAGCAGGGGAACACCGGGGAGCTGTTTTTT
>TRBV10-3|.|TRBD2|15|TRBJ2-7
CAIRAGTSSVYEQYF
TGTGCCATCAGGGCCGGGACTAGCTCAGTCTACGAGCAGTACTTC
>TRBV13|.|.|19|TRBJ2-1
CASSLGVSVAGTRGGEQFF
TGTGCCAGCAGCTTAGGGGTTTCGGTGGCGGGGACTCGTGGCGGAGAGCAGTTCTTC
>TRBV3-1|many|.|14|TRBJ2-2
CASSQGQVAGELFF
TGTGCCAGCAGCCAAGGTCAGGTCGCCGGGGAGCTGTTTTTT
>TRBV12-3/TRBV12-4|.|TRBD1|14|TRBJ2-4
CASSSQGASDIQYF
TGTGCCAGCAGTTCACAGGGGGCATCAGACATTCAGTACTTC
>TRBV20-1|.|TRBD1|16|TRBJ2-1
CSARDGTASSYNEQFF
TGCAGTGCTAGAGACGGGACAGCGAGCTCCTACAATGAGCAGTTCTTC
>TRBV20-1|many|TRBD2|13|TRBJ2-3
CSASGREGDTQYF
TGCAGTGCTAGCGGGAGGGAGGGAGATACGCAGTATTTT
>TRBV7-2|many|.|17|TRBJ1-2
CASSLGTRPTRLYGYTF
TGTGCCAGCAGCCTGGGGACAAGGCCTACGCGTCTCTATGGCTACACCTTC
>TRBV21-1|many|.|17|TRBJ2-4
CASSKEVSGYAKNIQYF
TGTGCCAGCAGCAAAGAGGTCAGCGGGTATGCCAAAAACATTCAGTACTTC
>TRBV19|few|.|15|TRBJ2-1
CASSMSSAPYNEQFF
TGTGCCAGTAGTATGTCTAGCGCACCCTACAATGAGCAGTTCTTC
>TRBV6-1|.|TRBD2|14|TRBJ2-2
CASRSSGSTGELFF
TGTGCCAGCAGGAGTAGCGGGAGCACCGGGGAGCTGTTTTTT